This T cell receptor beta chain was captured in a study of blood T cell repertoires in COVID-19. The CDR3 is 14 amino acids. Germline CDR1 KGHSH, CDR2 LQKENI. With V trimmed by 3 bases and J by 9 bases, 11 bases remained unmatched. Sequencing used immunoSEQ multiplex PCR; TCRdb keeps in-frame clones, though not all of them. The sample lists some 520,000 clones, about 91% seen once, with over 0.7% in the top ten. The V gene is TRBV18, the J gene TRBJ2-7; TRBD1 aligns across 7 bases. The clonotype comes from a man aged 18 to 30 with COVID-19, enrolled during active disease. Specimen: peripheral blood. The CDR3 DNA follows: TGTGCCAGCTCACCTCGGGACAGCAATTCCGGGCAGTACTTC. Translation gives CASSPRDSNSGQYF.